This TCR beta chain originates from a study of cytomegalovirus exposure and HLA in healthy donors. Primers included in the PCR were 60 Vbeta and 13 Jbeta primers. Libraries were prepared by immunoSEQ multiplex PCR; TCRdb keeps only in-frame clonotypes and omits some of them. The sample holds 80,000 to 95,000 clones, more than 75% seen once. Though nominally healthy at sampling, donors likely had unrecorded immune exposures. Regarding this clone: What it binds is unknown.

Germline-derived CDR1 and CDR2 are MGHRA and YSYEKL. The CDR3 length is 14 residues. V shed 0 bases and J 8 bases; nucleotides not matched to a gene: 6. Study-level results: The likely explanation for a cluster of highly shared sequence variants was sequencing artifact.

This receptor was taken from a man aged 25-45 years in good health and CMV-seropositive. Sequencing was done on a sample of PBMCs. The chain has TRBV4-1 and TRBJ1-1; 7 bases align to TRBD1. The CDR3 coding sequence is TGCGCCAGCAGCCAAGACGACAGGGTGTTGGAAGCTTTCTTT. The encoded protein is CASSQDDRVLEAFF.